A selection of T cell receptor beta chains follows, all from one sample in a study of blood T cell repertoires in COVID-19. The repertoire was sequenced with immunoSEQ multiplex PCR; TCRdb's copy has only in-frame clones and lacks some. Here the sample spans some 120,000 clones, 65% to 90% being singletons. Sequencing input: peripheral blood. Source of these receptors: a human donor in a cohort sampled during active COVID-19. Both conserved end residues are part of each CDR3. The order of the fields is V gene, D gene, clone size, J gene, CDR3 protein, CDR3 DNA. D genes are given only for firm matches. Clone size is not always given. Where it is, it says once, few, many or a class for expanded clones.

>TRBV4-1|-|-|TRBJ1-5
CASSHPDGNQPQHF
TGCGCCAGCAGCCATCCCGACGGGAATCAGCCCCAGCATTTT
>TRBV9|-|few|TRBJ1-3
CASSVDTGRNTIYF
TGTGCCAGCAGCGTAGACACGGGGAGAAACACCATATATTTT
>TRBV3-1/TRBV3-2|TRBD1|-|TRBJ1-2
CASSQDQGGGYGYTF
TGTGCCAGCAGCCAAGATCAAGGGGGCGGGTATGGCTACACCTTC
>TRBV12-5|-|-|TRBJ2-3
CASGLGPGTSTDTQYF
TGTGCTAGTGGTTTAGGACCCGGGACTAGCACAGATACGCAGTATTTT
>TRBV9|TRBD2|-|TRBJ2-1
CASSVGWVAGDNEQFF
TGTGCCAGCAGCGTAGGTTGGGTAGCGGGAGATAATGAGCAGTTCTTC
>TRBV18|-|-|TRBJ1-5
CASSPPGEGYQPQHF
TGTGCCAGCTCACCACCAGGGGAGGGGTATCAGCCCCAGCATTTT
>TRBV7-9|TRBD1|-|TRBJ2-7
CASSRGQGLYEQYF
TGTGCCAGCAGCCGGGGACAGGGGCTCTACGAGCAGTACTTC
>TRBV6-5|-|-|TRBJ1-6
CASSTFPSPLHF
TGTGCCAGCAGCACATTCCCGTCACCCCTCCACTTT
>TRBV29-1|-|-|TRBJ2-7
CSVEGFGRGRYEQYF
TGCAGCGTTGAAGGGTTCGGGCGGGGTCGCTACGAGCAGTACTTC
>TRBV11-2|-|-|TRBJ2-1
CASSLARYNEQFF
TGTGCCAGCAGCTTAGCTCGCTACAATGAGCAGTTCTTC
>TRBV24-1|TRBD1|-|TRBJ2-1
CATSDPGTGYNEQFF
TGTGCCACCAGTGATCCCGGGACAGGCTACAATGAGCAGTTCTTC
>TRBV2|-|once|TRBJ2-6
CASSPAALGANVLTF
TGTGCCAGCAGCCCCGCGGCCCTTGGGGCCAACGTCCTGACTTTC
>TRBV6-1|TRBD2|once|TRBJ2-3
CASSVTSGDISTDTQYF
TGTGCCAGCAGTGTCACTAGCGGGGACATTAGCACAGATACGCAGTATTTT
>TRBV3-1/TRBV3-2|TRBD1|few|TRBJ1-6
CASSQETGADSPLHF
TGTGCCAGCAGCCAAGAGACAGGGGCGGATTCACCCCTCCACTTT
>TRBV19|-|-|TRBJ1-5
CASTSGEGTGNQPQHF
TGTGCCAGTACCTCCGGGGAGGGGACGGGCAATCAGCCCCAGCATTTT
>TRBV6-1|TRBD2|-|TRBJ2-5
CASSEAGVAGSGETQYF
TGTGCCAGCAGTGAAGCCGGGGTAGCGGGGTCTGGAGAGACCCAGTACTTC
>TRBV11-2|-|-|TRBJ2-7
CASSYGLLEQYF
TGTGCCAGCAGCTATGGCCTTCTGGAGCAGTACTTC